This record covers a single TCR beta chain. Its antigen is not yet known. The input lacks base qualities; no much larger clone sits a single base away. These data are taken from a study of beta chain features in type 1 diabetes (dated by TCRdb to between 2017 and 2018). Some background on the complete study: Mean age, gender distribution, total cell number and subset yield did not differ between patients and healthy donors. A total of 90 million to 120 million sorted cells were examined across all samples, and a strong correlation was observed between cell number per subset and RNA yield. Regulatory and stem cell-like memory subsets were isolated from only 8 patients and roughly 8 healthy donors, whereas naive and central memory subsets came from all 30 or so donors. The study compared TCRB repertoires of sorted circulating CD4+ T cell subsets between recently diagnosed type 1 diabetes patients and matched healthy donors. Results and caveats for the whole study, not just this receptor: At VDJ recombination sites, type 1 diabetes patients had fewer insertions and more deleted nucleotides, which implies abnormalities in thymic rearrangement. HLA sub-analyses involved small numbers of individuals, so any influence of HLA type on TCRB rearrangement remained unresolved. Shorter templates might be favored by PCR, yet because patient and control samples were amplified and corrected together, any such skew would affect both groups equally. Naive, central memory and regulatory TCRB repertoires appeared to be more alike among patients than among healthy donors. In all four CD4+ subsets, TCRB CDR3 length was moderately but significantly shorter in type 1 diabetes patients. Sequencing cDNA rather than genomic DNA could over-represent highly expressing activated cells, although activation and CD3 levels did not differ between groups.

The entire isolated RNA was reverse transcribed using the High Capacity cDNA Reverse Transcription Kit, and thus expressed TCRB transcripts were sequenced. Deep immunoSEQ sequencing was performed on naive, central memory and regulatory T cell samples, with an average of roughly 4 million total reads per sample. Sorted cells were lysed in RLT buffer and RNA was extracted with DNase-treated RNeasy Micro or Mini kits, depending on cell number. To prevent cross-contamination, every cell subset was processed on its own, while patient and healthy donor samples were processed together. Using the immunoSEQ multiplex PCR, TCRB sequences were amplified from cDNA into 87-bp fragments spanning the CDR3 region. Amplicons were sequenced on the Illumina HiSeq platform. The authors' analysis ran thus. PCR bias was computationally corrected using synthetic template baselines, reads within Hamming distance 2 were collapsed, and singletons that could not be merged were discarded. Reads were aligned against IMGT to assign V, D and J genes, CDR3 length and insertions or deletions at six rearrangement sites. Within each subset, clonotype counts were normalized to the number of sorted cells before true diversity and Gini coefficients were calculated with the tcR R package. The overlap coefficient, calculated on TCRB nucleotide sequences, was used to measure repertoire sharing. Out-of-frame TCRB sequences from naive cells were analyzed as a proxy for the pre-selection repertoire. TCRdb provides this immuneACCESS table in a form limited to in-frame rearrangements. Some clones are lacking; in checked studies, under half of them reflect an unresolved V gene, and why the rest are absent is not known. D and trimming come from the DNA, and the V and J calls and clone size come from that table. Present in this sample are about 300,000 clones, about 13% of which were seen just once. The top ten clonotypes cover 0.015% of the sample.

From each donor, a single peripheral blood sample of about 120 mL on average was drawn into heparinised tubes. A BD FACSAria II and a panel including CD45RO, CCR7, CD25, CD127, CD95 and CD27 were used to sort naive, central memory, regulatory and stem cell-like memory CD4+ T cells. Every sorted population had a purity above 95%. PBMCs were isolated right away by Lymphoprep density gradient centrifugation and were stained directly, without culture. To minimize batch effects, samples were stained and sorted in pairs, one healthy donor with one patient per experiment. Trimmed from V: 3 bases; trimmed from J: 4 bases; junction bases lacking a gene match: 9. From cysteine to phenylalanine, the CDR3 is 15 amino acids long. The read is trimmed to its CDR3 DNA, 45 bases read in frame from base 1. The germline V gene supplies CDR1 MNHEY and CDR2 SVGAGI.

The V gene is TRBV6-5 and the J gene is TRBJ2-7; 7 bases in between match TRBD2. Sequenced input: naive CD4+ T cells from blood. The meaning of the sample's cell subset or site label: true naive CD4+ T cells. This TCR was sampled from a woman aged 18 to 35 with type 1 diabetes. The nucleotide sequence is given as TGTGCCAGCAGTTATAGGCCTAGCGGACCGTACGAGCAGTACTTC. Protein translation: CASSYRPSGPYEQYF.